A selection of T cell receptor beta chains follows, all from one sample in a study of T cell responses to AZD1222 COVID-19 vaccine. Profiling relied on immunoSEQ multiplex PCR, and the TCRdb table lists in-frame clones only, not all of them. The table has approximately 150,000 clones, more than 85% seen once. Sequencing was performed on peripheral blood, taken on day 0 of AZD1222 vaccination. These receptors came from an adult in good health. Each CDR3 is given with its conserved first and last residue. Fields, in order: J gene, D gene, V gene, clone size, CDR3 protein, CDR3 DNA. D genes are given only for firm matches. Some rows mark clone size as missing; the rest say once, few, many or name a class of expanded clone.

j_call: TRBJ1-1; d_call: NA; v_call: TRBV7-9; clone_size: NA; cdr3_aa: CASSFLNLLSVEAFF; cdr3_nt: TGTGCCAGCAGCTTCCTAAATCTTCTATCGGTCGAAGCTTTCTTT
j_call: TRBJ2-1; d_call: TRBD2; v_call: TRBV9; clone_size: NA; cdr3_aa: CASSTRLAGTEQFF; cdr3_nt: TGTGCCAGCAGCACAAGACTAGCGGGGACTGAGCAGTTCTTC
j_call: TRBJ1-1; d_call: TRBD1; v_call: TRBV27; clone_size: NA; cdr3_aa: CASSLSAGGNTEAFF; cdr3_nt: TGTGCCAGCAGTTTATCTGCAGGGGGCAACACTGAAGCTTTCTTT
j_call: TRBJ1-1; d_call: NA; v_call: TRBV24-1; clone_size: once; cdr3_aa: CATSRPWGTEHLLNTEAFF; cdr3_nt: TGTGCCACCAGTAGACCGTGGGGGACGGAACACTTATTGAACACTGAAGCTTTCTTT
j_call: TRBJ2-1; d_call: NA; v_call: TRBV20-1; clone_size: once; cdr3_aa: CSASQPNEQFF; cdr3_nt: TGCAGTGCTAGCCAGCCCAATGAGCAGTTCTTC
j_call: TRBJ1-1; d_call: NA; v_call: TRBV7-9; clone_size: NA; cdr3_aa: CASGNTEAFF; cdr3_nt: TGTGCCAGCGGGAACACTGAAGCTTTCTTT
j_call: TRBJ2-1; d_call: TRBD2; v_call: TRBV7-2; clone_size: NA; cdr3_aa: CASSSTSSLWSYNEQFF; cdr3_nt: TGTGCCAGCAGTTCGACTAGCTCCCTTTGGTCCTACAATGAGCAGTTCTTC
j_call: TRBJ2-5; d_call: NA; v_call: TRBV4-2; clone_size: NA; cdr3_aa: CASSQASVQETQYF; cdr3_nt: TGTGCCAGCAGCCAAGCCAGCGTTCAAGAGACCCAGTACTTC
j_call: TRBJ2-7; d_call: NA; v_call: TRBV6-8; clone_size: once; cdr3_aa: CASRGHHSYEQYF; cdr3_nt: TGTGCCAGCAGAGGGCACCACTCCTACGAGCAGTACTTC
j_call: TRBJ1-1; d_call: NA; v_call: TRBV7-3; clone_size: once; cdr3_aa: CASSLEGGATEAFF; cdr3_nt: TGTGCCAGCAGCCTTGAGGGAGGGGCGACTGAAGCTTTCTTT
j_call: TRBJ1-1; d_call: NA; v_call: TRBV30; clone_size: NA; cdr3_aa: CAWSVLRRWGTEAFF; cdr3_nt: TGTGCCTGGAGTGTACTCCGGCGCTGGGGGACTGAAGCTTTCTTT
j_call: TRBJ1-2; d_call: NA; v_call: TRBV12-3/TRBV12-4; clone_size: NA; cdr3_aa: CASSLGGADGYTF; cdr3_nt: TGTGCCAGCAGTTTAGGTGGGGCAGACGGCTACACCTTC
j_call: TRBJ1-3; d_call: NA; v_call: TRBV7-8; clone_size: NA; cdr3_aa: CASSLVPSSGNTIYF; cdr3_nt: TGTGCCAGCAGCTTAGTCCCGAGCTCTGGAAACACCATATATTTT
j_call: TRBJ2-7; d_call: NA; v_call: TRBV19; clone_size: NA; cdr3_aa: CASSISRFYEQYF; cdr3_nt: TGTGCCAGTAGTATTAGCCGTTTCTACGAGCAGTACTTC
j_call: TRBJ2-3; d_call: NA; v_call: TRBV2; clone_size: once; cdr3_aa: CASVDRGADTQYF; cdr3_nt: TGTGCCAGCGTAGATAGAGGGGCAGATACGCAGTATTTT
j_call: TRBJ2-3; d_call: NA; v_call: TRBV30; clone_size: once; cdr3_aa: CAWSVGGDLTDTQYF; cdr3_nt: TGTGCCTGGAGTGTAGGAGGGGACCTCACAGATACGCAGTATTTT
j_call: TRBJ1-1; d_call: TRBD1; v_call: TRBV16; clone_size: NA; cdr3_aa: CASSHRDRDPNTEAFF; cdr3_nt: TGTGCCAGCAGCCACAGGGACAGGGATCCGAACACTGAAGCTTTCTTT
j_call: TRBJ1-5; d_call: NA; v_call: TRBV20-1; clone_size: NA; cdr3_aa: CSASLRVGSNQPQHF; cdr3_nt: TGCAGTGCTAGTCTGCGGGTTGGCAGCAATCAGCCCCAGCATTTT
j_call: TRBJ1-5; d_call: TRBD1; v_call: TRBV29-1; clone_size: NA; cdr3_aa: CSVAGTGYNQPQHF; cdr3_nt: TGCAGCGTTGCCGGGACAGGTTACAATCAGCCCCAGCATTTT
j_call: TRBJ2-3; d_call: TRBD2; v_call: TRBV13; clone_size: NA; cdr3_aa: CASSHPGFAAGLPDTQYF; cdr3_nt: TGTGCCAGCAGCCACCCAGGGTTTGCAGCGGGGCTCCCAGATACGCAGTATTTT
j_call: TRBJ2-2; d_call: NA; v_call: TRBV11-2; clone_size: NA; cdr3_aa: CASSLAGHGELFF; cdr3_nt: TGTGCCAGCAGCTTGGCCGGCCACGGGGAGCTGTTTTTT
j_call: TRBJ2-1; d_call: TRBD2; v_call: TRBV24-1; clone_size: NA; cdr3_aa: CATSRLAGAYNEQFF; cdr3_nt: TGTGCCACCAGTCGACTAGCGGGGGCGTACAATGAGCAGTTCTTC
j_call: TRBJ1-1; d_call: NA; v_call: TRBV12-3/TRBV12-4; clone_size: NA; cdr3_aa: CASSLWENTEAFF; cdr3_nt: TGTGCCAGCAGTCTCTGGGAGAACACTGAAGCTTTCTTT
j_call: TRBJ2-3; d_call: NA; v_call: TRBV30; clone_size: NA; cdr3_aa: CAWNNGPTDTQYF; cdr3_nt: TGTGCCTGGAATAACGGGCCTACAGATACGCAGTATTTT
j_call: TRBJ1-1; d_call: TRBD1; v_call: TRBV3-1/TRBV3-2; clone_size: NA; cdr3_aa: CASSQRGGTGVRTEAFF; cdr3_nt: TGTGCCAGCAGCCAAAGGGGCGGGACAGGAGTGAGGACTGAAGCTTTCTTT
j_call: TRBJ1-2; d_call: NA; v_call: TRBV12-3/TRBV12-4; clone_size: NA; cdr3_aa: CASSLDPNGYTF; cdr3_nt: TGTGCCAGCAGTTTAGACCCTAATGGCTACACCTTC
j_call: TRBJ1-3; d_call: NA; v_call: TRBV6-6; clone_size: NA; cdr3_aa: CASSYSASGNTIYF; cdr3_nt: TGTGCCAGCAGTTACTCGGCCTCTGGAAACACCATATATTTT
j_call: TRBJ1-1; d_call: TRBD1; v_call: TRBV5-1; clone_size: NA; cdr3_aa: CASSRTGTGLEAFF; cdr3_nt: TGCGCCAGCAGCCGGACCGGGACAGGGCTAGAAGCTTTCTTT
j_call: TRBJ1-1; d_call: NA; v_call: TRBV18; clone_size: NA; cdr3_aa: CASSSFLNTEAFF; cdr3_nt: TGTGCCAGCTCATCGTTCTTGAACACTGAAGCTTTCTTT
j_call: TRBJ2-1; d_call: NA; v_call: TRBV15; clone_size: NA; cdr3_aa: CATSRGITQSYNEQFF; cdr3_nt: TGTGCCACCAGCAGAGGGATTACCCAGTCCTACAATGAGCAGTTCTTC
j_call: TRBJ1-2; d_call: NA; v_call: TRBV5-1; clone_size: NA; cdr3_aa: CASREPDRGDYTF; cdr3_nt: TGCGCCAGCAGAGAGCCGGATCGCGGTGACTACACCTTC
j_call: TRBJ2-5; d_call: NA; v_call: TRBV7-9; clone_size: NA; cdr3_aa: CASISNGGAETQYF; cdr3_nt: TGTGCCAGCATCTCCAATGGGGGGGCCGAGACCCAGTACTTC
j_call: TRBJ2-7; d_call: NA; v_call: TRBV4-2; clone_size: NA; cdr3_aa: CASSQDRGFYEQYF; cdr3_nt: TGTGCCAGCAGCCAAGATAGGGGATTCTACGAGCAGTACTTC
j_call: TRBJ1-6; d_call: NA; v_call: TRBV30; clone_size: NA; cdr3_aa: CAWGEYVGVGSPLHF; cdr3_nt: TGTGCCTGGGGGGAGTACGTCGGGGTAGGTTCACCCCTCCACTTT
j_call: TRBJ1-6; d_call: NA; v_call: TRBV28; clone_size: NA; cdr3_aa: CASRTNSPLHF; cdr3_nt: TGTGCCAGCAGAACTAATTCACCCCTCCACTTT
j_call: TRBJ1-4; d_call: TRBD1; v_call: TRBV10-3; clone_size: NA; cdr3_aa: CAIRGTGLNEKLFF; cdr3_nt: TGTGCCATCAGGGGGACAGGTCTTAATGAAAAACTGTTTTTT
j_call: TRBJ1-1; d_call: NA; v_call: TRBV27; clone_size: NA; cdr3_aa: CASTVTWERGVTEAFF; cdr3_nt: TGTGCCAGCACCGTCACATGGGAGCGGGGAGTGACTGAAGCTTTCTTT